The source of this TCR beta chain is a study of shared clonotypes between healthy human individuals. Regarding the study as a whole: Naive subsets tended to show greater estimated richness than memory subsets.

This CDR3 is 13 amino acids long. Trimming left V 7 bases short and J 11 bases short, with 21 bases between. Germline values: CDR1 SGHRS, CDR2 YFSETQ. Across several immunoSEQ plates, the genomic DNA of each subset was split evenly. Using immunoSEQ multiplex PCR, the repertoire was profiled, and TCRdb retains in-frame clones only, with some absent. Among 2 million to 2.5 million clones, 80% to 95% were seen once, and the ten largest hold around 0.4%. Comment on this clone: Its antigen is as yet unknown.

The specimen sequenced was naive CD4+ T cells from PBMCs. Subset described: CD45RA+ positively selected. The rearrangement joins TRBV5-1 to TRBJ1-1, with a possible D match to TRBD1 (5 bases). The clonotype originates from a man between 18 and 29 years old in good health. Some clones in this sample may be carry-over from other donors' samples. CDR3 region: CASGPGGNKGAFF. CDR3 bases: TGCGCCAGCGGACCCGGGGGGAATAAGGGTGCTTTCTTT.